The rows below give T cell receptor beta chains drawn from one sample of a study of OX40 agonist ivuxolimab in advanced cancers. Sequenced by immunoSEQ multiplex PCR; TCRdb stores in-frame clones only, minus some. Of some 85,000 clones listed, roughly 84% were seen once; the top ten hold 0.72%. The input for sequencing was CD4+ or CD8+ T cells sorted from blood, taken in a trial of the OX40 agonist ivuxolimab. These receptors all come from an adult with an advanced solid tumor such as melanoma, head and neck, liver or kidney cancer. Both conserved end residues are part of each CDR3. The D gene is left open where the match is weak. Not all rows give a size; the values are once, few, many and, for expanded clones, a class.

d_call: -; v_call: TRBV27; j_call: TRBJ1-5; clone_size: -; cdr3_length: 13; cdr3_nt: TGTGCCAGCAGTTTATCGCCATTCGGGCCCCAGCATTTT; cdr3_aa: CASSLSPFGPQHF
d_call: -; v_call: TRBV5-6; j_call: TRBJ2-5; clone_size: once; cdr3_length: 12; cdr3_nt: TGTGCCAGCAGCTGGGGGTTCGAGACCCAGTACTTC; cdr3_aa: CASSWGFETQYF
d_call: -; v_call: TRBV19; j_call: TRBJ1-2; clone_size: -; cdr3_length: 17; cdr3_nt: TGTGCCAGTAGTATAATCCAGGGGACATACCAAAACTATGGCTACACCTTC; cdr3_aa: CASSIIQGTYQNYGYTF
d_call: TRBD1; v_call: TRBV9; j_call: TRBJ1-1; clone_size: -; cdr3_length: 14; cdr3_nt: TGTGCCAGCAGCGTAGGCCAGGGGGCCACTGAAGCTTTCTTT; cdr3_aa: CASSVGQGATEAFF
d_call: TRBD1; v_call: TRBV19; j_call: TRBJ2-7; clone_size: once; cdr3_length: 18; cdr3_nt: TGTGCCAGTAGTATAGGCCCTTTAGGGACAGGCCTTCCCTACGAGCAGTACTTC; cdr3_aa: CASSIGPLGTGLPYEQYF
d_call: -; v_call: TRBV5-1; j_call: TRBJ1-1; clone_size: -; cdr3_length: 12; cdr3_nt: TGCGCCAGCAGCCACAGACCCACTGAAGCTTTCTTT; cdr3_aa: CASSHRPTEAFF
d_call: -; v_call: TRBV30; j_call: TRBJ1-2; clone_size: -; cdr3_length: 12; cdr3_nt: TGTGCCTGGACGGGGGGCGCCTATGGCTACACCTTC; cdr3_aa: CAWTGGAYGYTF
d_call: -; v_call: TRBV30; j_call: TRBJ2-7; clone_size: few; cdr3_length: 12; cdr3_nt: TGTGCCTGGAGTGTCGGACAACAACGGCAGTACTTC; cdr3_aa: CAWSVGQQRQYF
d_call: -; v_call: TRBV2; j_call: TRBJ2-2; clone_size: few; cdr3_length: 13; cdr3_nt: TGTGCCAGCAAGTCCCATCTAGATGGGGAGCTGTTTTTT; cdr3_aa: CASKSHLDGELFF
d_call: TRBD1; v_call: TRBV7-9; j_call: TRBJ1-2; clone_size: few; cdr3_length: 17; cdr3_nt: TGTGCCAGCAGCTCGCAGCCCTTACAGGGGAAGGGTGTGGACTACACCTTC; cdr3_aa: CASSSQPLQGKGVDYTF
d_call: TRBD1; v_call: TRBV19; j_call: TRBJ2-3; clone_size: -; cdr3_length: 14; cdr3_nt: TGTGCCAGTGCACAGGGGGCCTTTACAGATACGCAGTATTTT; cdr3_aa: CASAQGAFTDTQYF
d_call: -; v_call: TRBV6-5; j_call: TRBJ1-2; clone_size: -; cdr3_length: 13; cdr3_nt: TGTGCCAGCAGTCTCGTGGGGTACTATGGCTACACCTTC; cdr3_aa: CASSLVGYYGYTF
d_call: -; v_call: TRBV27; j_call: TRBJ2-5; clone_size: -; cdr3_length: 15; cdr3_nt: TGTGCCAGCAGCCCTTGGGTGGCCCTGCAAGAGACCCAGTACTTC; cdr3_aa: CASSPWVALQETQYF
d_call: TRBD1; v_call: TRBV12-5; j_call: TRBJ1-6; clone_size: -; cdr3_length: 15; cdr3_nt: TGTGCTAGTCACCCCGGGACAGGGTATAATTCACCCCTCCACTTT; cdr3_aa: CASHPGTGYNSPLHF
d_call: -; v_call: TRBV10-2; j_call: TRBJ2-1; clone_size: few; cdr3_length: 11; cdr3_nt: TGCGCCAGCAGTGAATTGAATCAGCAGTTCTTC; cdr3_aa: CASSELNQQFF
d_call: -; v_call: TRBV10-3; j_call: TRBJ1-3; clone_size: -; cdr3_length: 16; cdr3_nt: TGTGCCAGCGCCCGACAACTTGAAGGCCCCGGAAACACCATATATTTT; cdr3_aa: CASARQLEGPGNTIYF